These 32 T cell receptor beta chains share one sample of origin, sequenced in a study of T-cell memory formation after mild COVID-19. TCRdb independently ran MiXCR on the 5' RACE reads; one entry per CDR3 protein. The sample has 300,000 to 350,000 distinct CDR3 sequences, roughly an eighth seen once. The sample taken for sequencing was PBMCs or a T cell subset sorted from them (not recorded which). These receptors were taken from a man aged 18 to 35 who had mild COVID-19 (a few samples of this study predate the infection). Cell type and time point are not known.

The chain employs TRBV28 and TRBJ1-2, with D unclear. The CDR3 spans 15 residues. Germline CDR1 is MDHEN and CDR2 is SYDVKM. With 5 bases removed from V and 1 base from J, the gap between germline ends came to 14 bases. CDR3 coding DNA: TGTGCCAGCAGTCCCGGACCGTTAATTAACTATGGCTACACCTTC. Amino acid sequence: CASSPGPLINYGYTF.

This clonotype was recorded many times. The chain couples TRBV5-1 to TRBJ2-7; D is possibly TRBD2 (5 bases). This CDR3 has 14 residues. Germline assignment: CDR1 SGHRS and CDR2 YFSETQ. The V and J ends lost 2 bases and 0 bases respectively, with 9 bases between them. For the CDR3, the DNA is TGCGCCAGCAGCTTCGGCGGAGGCTCCTACGAGCAGTACTTC. Amino acids: CASSFGGGSYEQYF.

The CDR3 protein is CASISGGTTDTQYF. DNA for the CDR3: TGTGCCAGCATCAGCGGGGGGACCACAGATACGCAGTATTTT. The V gene is TRBV27, the J gene TRBJ2-3, with 9 bases fitting TRBD2. The V gene's germline CDR1 is MNHEY and CDR2 SMNVEV (reference sequence). After removal of 7 bases from V and 2 bases from J, the junction contained 4 bases not matched to a gene. This CDR3 comprises 14 residues.

In DNA form, the CDR3 reads TGTGCCAGCTCACCGGAGGCGAATCAGCCCCAGCATTTT. It codes for CASSPEANQPQHF. The rearrangement links TRBV18 to TRBJ1-5; D not certain. The CDR3 runs 13 residues. CDR1 is KGHSH and CDR2 is LQKENI in the germline V gene. Deletions cut 3 bases from V and 4 bases from J, with 7 bases between.

Only a few counts were recorded for this clonotype. The rearrangement uses TRBV20-1 and TRBJ2-7, with 7 bases lining up with TRBD2. Germline CDR1 is DFQATT and CDR2 is SNEGSKA (reference sequence). The V gene end was trimmed by 5 bases and the J gene end by 7 bases; junction bases not matched to a gene: 8. The length of the CDR3 is 12 residues. The CDR3 protein is CSAGLGPLEQYF. In nucleotides, the CDR3 is TGCAGTGCTGGACTAGGGCCATTGGAGCAGTACTTC.

This clonotype has a handful of counts. The chain joins TRBV4-2 to TRBJ2-3, with 10 bases matching TRBD2. The germline CDR1 and CDR2 sequences are LGHNA and YNFKEQ. The length of the CDR3 is 15 residues. The ends lost 9 bases at V and 2 bases at J; junction bases unmatched: 8. The CDR3 spells CASNLGLADTDTQYF. CDR3 sequence (DNA): TGTGCCAGTAATCTAGGACTAGCGGACACAGATACGCAGTATTTT.

CDR3 DNA: TGTGCCAGCAGCCCCGACAGGGGCGCGGTCGAGACCCAGTACTTC. It codes for CASSPDRGAVETQYF. The chain carries TRBV6-5 and TRBJ2-5; 8 bases are shared with TRBD1. The CDR3 loop spans 15 amino acids. The ends lost 6 bases at V and 5 bases at J; junction bases unmatched: 11. CDR1 and CDR2 (germline): MNHEY, SVGAGI.

This clonotype was found a few times. This chain joins TRBV20-1 and TRBJ2-3; D perhaps matches TRBD2 (6 bases). Germline values: CDR1 DFQATT, CDR2 SNEGSKA (reference sequence). The CDR3 length is 15 residues. V was clipped by 0 bases and J by 3 bases, with 13 bases between them. The CDR3 DNA reads as TGCAGTGCTAGAGATCCCTGGCTAGCGACAGATACGCAGTATTTT. Its protein is CSARDPWLATDTQYF.

This clonotype was recorded many times. The rearrangement uses TRBV5-1 and TRBJ2-3; D gene unclear. This CDR3 spans 14 amino acids. Germline V gives CDR1 SGHRS, CDR2 YFSETQ. Trimming shortened V by 4 bases and J by 2 bases, and 11 bases separated the two germline ends. CDR3 region: CASSPGPSTDTQYF. The CDR3 region has the DNA TGCGCCAGCAGCCCGGGTCCTTCCACAGATACGCAGTATTTT.

In this sample, this clonotype turned up a few times. This chain connects TRBV25-1 to TRBJ2-7; the match to TRBD2 covers 11 bases. The germline V gene has CDR1 MGHDK and CDR2 SYGVNS. The ends lost 6 bases at V and 6 bases at J; junction bases unmatched: 10. The CDR3 covers 15 residues. The DNA for the CDR3 is TGTGCCAGCAGCCCGCCTGCCGGGACTAGCGGCGAGCAGTACGTC. This encodes CASSPPAGTSGEQYV.

The chain employs TRBV27 and TRBJ2-1; 12 bases fit TRBD1. Losses at the gene ends were 6 bases for V and 7 bases for J; bases not matched to a gene: 16. The CDR3 consists of 18 residues. Per germline, CDR1 MNHEY and CDR2 SMNVEV (reference sequence). CDR3 sequence: CASSLRYPGQGASNEQFF. The CDR3 DNA follows: TGTGCCAGCAGCCTTAGGTACCCGGGACAGGGGGCGTCTAATGAGCAGTTCTTC.

The chain uses TRBV20-1 and TRBJ2-1, with no clear D. Trimming pared 2 bases from V and 6 bases from J, leaving 5 bases between. The V gene's germline CDR1 is DFQATT and CDR2 SNEGSKA (reference sequence). This CDR3 is 11 amino acids long. CDR3 protein: CSARLLNEQFF. The CDR3 DNA reads as TGCAGTGCTAGACTACTCAATGAGCAGTTCTTC.

The rearrangement uses TRBV9 and TRBJ2-4; unclear D gene. This CDR3 is 13 amino acids long. Germline CDR1 and CDR2: SGDLS and YYNGEE. Trimming cost V 0 bases and J 6 bases, with 7 bases left between them. The CDR3 DNA reads TGTGCCAGCAGCGTAGACATTGGAAACATTCAGTACTTC. Its protein product is CASSVDIGNIQYF.

The chain combines TRBV6-1 with TRBJ2-7, with 10 bases that match TRBD1. Germline V gene data show CDR1 as MNHNS and CDR2 as SASEGT. Losses at the gene ends were 7 bases for V and 6 bases for J; bases not matched to a gene: 9. This CDR3 spans 14 amino acids. The DNA of the CDR3 is TGTGCCAGCAAGCTTAGGACAGGGGGAAGCGAGCAGTACTTC. Translated: CASKLRTGGSEQYF.

The chain joins TRBV27 to TRBJ2-2; 11 bases map to TRBD1. V lost 6 bases and J lost 4; bases outside the gene matches: 7. CDR1 and CDR2 (germline): MNHEY, SMNVEV (reference sequence). CDR3 length equals 16 residues. CDR3: CASSPLDRGPTGELFF. In nucleotides, the CDR3 is TGTGCCAGCAGCCCCCTGGACAGGGGGCCCACCGGGGAGCTGTTTTTT.

This clonotype was seen a few times. The V and J genes are TRBV6-2 or TRBV6-3 and TRBJ1-5; no firm D call. This CDR3 spans 15 amino acids. Trimming shortened V by 5 bases and J by 4 bases, and 15 bases separated the two germline ends. Germline loops: CDR1 MNHEY, CDR2 SVGEGT. CDR3 amino acids: CASSGPNTVNQPQHF. CDR3 in DNA: TGTGCCAGCAGTGGCCCGAACACAGTGAATCAGCCCCAGCATTTT.

This clonotype showed up just a few times. This rearrangement joins TRBV5-1 to TRBJ2-3; 8 positions match TRBD2. The ends lost 4 bases at V and 2 bases at J; junction bases unmatched: 12. Germline loops: CDR1 SGHRS, CDR2 YFSETQ. The CDR3 spans 17 residues. CDR3: CASSPGITSGDTDTQYF. The CDR3 DNA is TGCGCCAGCAGCCCCGGAATAACTAGCGGTGACACAGATACGCAGTATTTT. Looking up the rest from reference TRBV5-1 and TRBJ2-3 gives the full variable domain: KAGVTQTPRYLIKTRGQQVTLSCSPISGHRSVSWYQQTPGQGLQFLFEYFSETQRNKGNFPGRFSGRQFSNSRSEMNVSTLELGDSALYLCASSPGITSGDTDTQYFGPGTRLTVL.

This clonotype was detected only a few times. The CDR3 region is CASRTGGSSGANVLTF. For the CDR3, the DNA is TGTGCCAGCAGGACGGGGGGGAGCTCTGGGGCCAACGTCCTGACTTTC. The gene calls are TRBV6-5 and TRBJ2-6, with TRBD2 identical over 8 bases. This CDR3 is 16 amino acids long. J was trimmed by 0 bases and V by 6 bases; bases with no gene match: 4. Germline CDR1 MNHEY, CDR2 SVGAGI.

The genes are TRBV2 and TRBJ1-2; D gene unclear. The ends were cut back, 4 bases at V and 0 bases at J, with 9 bases in the middle. CDR1 and CDR2 (germline): SNHLY, FYNNEI. The CDR3 spans 14 residues. CDR3 sequence reads: CASSAAAANYGYTF. CDR3 in DNA: TGTGCCAGCAGTGCGGCGGCAGCTAACTATGGCTACACCTTC.

This clonotype came up a few times. This chain uses TRBV9 with TRBJ2-7, with 7 bases matching TRBD1. Germline V CDR1 and CDR2: SGDLS, YYNGEE. CDR3 length: 14 amino acids. V lost 4 bases to trimming and J lost 6 bases; unmatched junction nucleotides: 10. The CDR3 spells CASSPRQGSGEQYF. In DNA form, the CDR3 reads TGTGCCAGCAGCCCCAGACAGGGTTCGGGCGAGCAGTACTTC.

This clonotype was seen at least ten times. The genes are TRBV20-1 and TRBJ2-7; no definite D call. The CDR3 length is 13 residues. Germline loops: CDR1 DFQATT, CDR2 SNEGSKA (reference sequence). The V end lost 2 bases, the J end lost 5 bases, and 13 bases lay between the germline ends. The CDR3 loop reads CSARSHVGNEQYV. As DNA, the CDR3 is TGCAGTGCTAGATCTCACGTGGGAAACGAGCAGTACGTC.

This clonotype was seen many times. This chain connects TRBV7-2 to TRBJ2-1; tentatively, D is TRBD1 (6 bases). Trimming took off 5 bases at V and 0 bases at J, with 11 bases between the two ends. CDR3 length: 15 amino acids. Germline assignment: CDR1 SGHTA and CDR2 FQGNSA. This CDR3 reads CASSRQVFSYNEQFF. CDR3 DNA sequence: TGTGCCAGCAGCCGACAGGTTTTCTCCTACAATGAGCAGTTCTTC. Complete variable domain (other parts from reference TRBV7-2 and TRBJ2-1): GAGVSQSPSNKVTEKGKDVELRCDPISGHTALYWYRQSLGQGLEFLIYFQGNSAPDKSGLPSDRFSAERTGGSVSTLTIQRTQQEDSAVYLCASSRQVFSYNEQFFGPGTRLTVL.

The V gene is TRBV3-1, the J gene TRBJ2-3, with a tentative D call TRBD1 (6 bases). The CDR3 loop spans 13 amino acids. V was cut by 3 bases and J by 10 bases, with 14 bases left in between. Germline CDR1 and CDR2: LGHDT and YNNKEL (reference sequence). CDR3 bases: TGTGCCAGCAGCCAGACCAGTGAGGGGGCGCAGTATTTT. As protein: CASSQTSEGAQYF.

The CDR3 DNA sequence: TGTGCCAGCAGCGCACGACAGGGCGTTACTGAAGCTTTCTTT. Translation gives CASSARQGVTEAFF. The genes are TRBV7-8 and TRBJ1-1, with 7 positions matching TRBD1. J lost 5 bases, V lost 5 bases, and 8 bases had no gene match. Germline CDR1 is SGHVS and CDR2 is FQNEAQ. The CDR3 has 14 amino acids.

This clonotype occurred a few times. The rearrangement links TRBV12-3 or TRBV12-4 to TRBJ2-2; 8 positions match TRBD2. Trimming took 6 bases from V and 7 from J; bases not matched to a gene: 16. This CDR3 spans 17 amino acids. The CDR3 DNA reads as TGTGCCAGCAGCCCCAGGGGCGGGGGGCCATCGGGCGGGGAGCTGTTTTTT. Its translation is CASSPRGGGPSGGELFF.

This clonotype has at least ten counts. The chain is built from TRBV6-4 and TRBJ1-1; possible D gene TRBD1, 5 bases. V dropped 7 bases and J dropped 6 bases, with 21 bases sitting between them. The CDR3 is made up of 15 amino acids. Germline lookup yields CDR1 MRHNA and CDR2 SNTAGT. The CDR3 sequence is CASKAQEEGAAEAFF. Written as DNA, the CDR3 is TGTGCCAGCAAAGCACAGGAGGAAGGGGCCGCTGAAGCTTTCTTT.

The J gene is TRBJ2-1, the V gene TRBV19; 13 bases agree with TRBD2. The CDR3 spans 17 residues. Looked up from germline, CDR1 is LNHDA and CDR2 is SQIVND (reference sequence). V was pared by 4 bases and J by 4 bases, with 7 bases of the junction left unmatched. For the CDR3, the DNA is TGTGCCAGTAGTACCCTCGGGACTAGCGGGGTATACAATGAGCAGTTCTTC. Translating it yields CASSTLGTSGVYNEQFF.

This clonotype was detected many times. V and J are TRBV21-1 and TRBJ2-7. TRBV21-1 is a recognized pseudogene. The CDR3 has 14 amino acids. The CDR3 loop reads CASWSQETFYEQYV. The CDR3, as DNA: TGTGCCAGCTGGTCTCAGGAGACTTTCTACGAGCAGTACGTC.

The V and J genes are TRBV7-3 and TRBJ2-1, with TRBD2 identical over 9 bases. Germline V gene sequence: CDR1 SGHTA, CDR2 FQGTGA. V dropped 3 bases and J dropped 4; count of bases not matched to a gene: 13. The CDR3 consists of 18 residues. The CDR3 loop is CASSLGPLTSGRYNEQFF. In nucleotides, the CDR3 is TGTGCCAGCAGCTTGGGTCCCCTGACTAGCGGACGATACAATGAGCAGTTCTTC.

This clonotype was seen only a few times. The genes are TRBV9 and TRBJ2-5; D uncertain. Trimming shortened V by 7 bases and J by 5 bases, and 12 bases separated the two germline ends. Looked up from germline, CDR1 is SGDLS and CDR2 is YYNGEE. The CDR3 length is 12 residues. CDR3 region: CASGDRAETQYF. For the CDR3, the DNA is TGTGCCAGCGGAGATAGGGCGGAGACCCAGTACTTC.

In its sample, this clonotype was seen a few times. The chain carries TRBV20-1 and TRBJ2-1, with a weak D call TRBD2 (5 bases). Germline CDR1 is DFQATT and CDR2 is SNEGSKA (reference sequence). V was pared by 5 bases and J by 1 base, with 6 bases between. This CDR3 comprises 12 residues. This CDR3 reads CSAGGSYNEQFF. Written as DNA, the CDR3 is TGCAGTGCTGGAGGATCCTACAATGAGCAGTTCTTC.

Only a few counts were recorded for this clonotype. The chain couples TRBV20-1 to TRBJ2-7; 8 nucleotides align to TRBD2. The CDR3 loop spans 16 amino acids. From germline, CDR1 is DFQATT and CDR2 SNEGSKA (reference sequence). V was clipped by 2 bases and J by 1 base; unmatched bases: 10. In DNA, the CDR3 is TGCAGTGCTAGACTAGGGCGGGGGGCCCCATCCTACGAGCAGTACTTC. This codes for CSARLGRGAPSYEQYF.